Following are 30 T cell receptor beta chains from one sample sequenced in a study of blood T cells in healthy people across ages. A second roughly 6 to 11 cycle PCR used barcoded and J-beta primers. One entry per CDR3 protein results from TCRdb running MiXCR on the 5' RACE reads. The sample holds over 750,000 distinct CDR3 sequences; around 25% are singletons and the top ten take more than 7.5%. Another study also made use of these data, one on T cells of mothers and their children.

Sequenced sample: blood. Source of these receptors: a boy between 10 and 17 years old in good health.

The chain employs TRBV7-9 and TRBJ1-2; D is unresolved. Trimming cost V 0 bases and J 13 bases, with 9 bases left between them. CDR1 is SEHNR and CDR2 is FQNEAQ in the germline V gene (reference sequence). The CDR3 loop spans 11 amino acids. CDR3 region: CASSLAEAGTF. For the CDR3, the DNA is TGTGCCAGCAGCTTAGCCGAGGCGGGCACCTTC.

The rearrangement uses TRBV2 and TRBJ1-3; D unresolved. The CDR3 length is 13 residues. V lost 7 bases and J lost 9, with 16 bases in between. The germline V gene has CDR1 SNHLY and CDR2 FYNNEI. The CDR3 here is CASNRASDGTIYF. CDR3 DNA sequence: TGTGCCAGCAATAGGGCCTCGGACGGCACCATATATTTT.

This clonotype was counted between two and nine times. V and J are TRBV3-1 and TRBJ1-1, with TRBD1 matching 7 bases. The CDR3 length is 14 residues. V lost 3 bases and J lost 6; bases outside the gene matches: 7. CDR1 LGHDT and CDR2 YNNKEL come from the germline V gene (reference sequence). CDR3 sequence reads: CASSQDRLAPEAFF. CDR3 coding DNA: TGTGCCAGCAGCCAGGACAGGTTAGCTCCTGAAGCTTTCTTT.

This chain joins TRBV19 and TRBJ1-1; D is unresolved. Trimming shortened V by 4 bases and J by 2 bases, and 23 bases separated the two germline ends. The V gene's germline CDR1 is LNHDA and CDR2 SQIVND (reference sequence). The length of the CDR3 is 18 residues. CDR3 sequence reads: CASSNPRRAGEPNTEAFF. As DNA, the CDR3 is TGTGCCAGTAGTAACCCGCGCCGGGCCGGGGAACCTAACACTGAAGCTTTCTTT.

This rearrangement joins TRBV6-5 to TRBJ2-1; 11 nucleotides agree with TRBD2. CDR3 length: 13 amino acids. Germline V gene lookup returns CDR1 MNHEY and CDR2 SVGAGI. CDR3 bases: TGTGCAGCGGGGACTAGCGGTTACAATGAGCAGTTCTTC. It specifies CAAGTSGYNEQFF.

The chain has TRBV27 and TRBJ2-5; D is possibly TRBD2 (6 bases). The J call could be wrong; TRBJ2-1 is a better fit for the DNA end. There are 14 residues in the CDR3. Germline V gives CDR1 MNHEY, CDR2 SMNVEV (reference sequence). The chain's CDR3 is CASAQASVYNEQFF. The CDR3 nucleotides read TGTGCCAGCGCCCAGGCTAGCGTGTACAATGAGCAGTTCTTC.

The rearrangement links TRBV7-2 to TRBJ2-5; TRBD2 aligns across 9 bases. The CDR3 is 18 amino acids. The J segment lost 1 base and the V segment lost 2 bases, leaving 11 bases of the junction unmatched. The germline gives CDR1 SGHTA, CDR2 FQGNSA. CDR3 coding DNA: TGTGCCAGCAGCTTAAGTTCTGGGACTAGCTTGCCCCAAGAGACCCAGTACTTC. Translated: CASSLSSGTSLPQETQYF.

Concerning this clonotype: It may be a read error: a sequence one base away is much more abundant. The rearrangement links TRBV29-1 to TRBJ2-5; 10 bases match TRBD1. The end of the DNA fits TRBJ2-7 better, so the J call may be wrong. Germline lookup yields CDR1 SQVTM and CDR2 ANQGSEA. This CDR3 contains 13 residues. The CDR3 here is CSVAGTGVYEQYF. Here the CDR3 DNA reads TGCAGCGTAGCCGGGACAGGGGTCTACGAGCAGTACTTC.

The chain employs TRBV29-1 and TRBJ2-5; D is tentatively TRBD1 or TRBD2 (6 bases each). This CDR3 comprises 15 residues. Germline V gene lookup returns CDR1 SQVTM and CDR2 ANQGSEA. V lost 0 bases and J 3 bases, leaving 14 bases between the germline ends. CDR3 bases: TGCAGCGTTGAAGATCGCGGGACACCTAAAGAGACCCAGTACTTC. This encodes CSVEDRGTPKETQYF.

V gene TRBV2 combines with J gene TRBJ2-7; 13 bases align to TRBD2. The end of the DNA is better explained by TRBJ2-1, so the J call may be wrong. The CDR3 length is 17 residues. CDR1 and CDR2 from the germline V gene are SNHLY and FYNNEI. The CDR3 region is CASSLTGLAGKGDEQFF. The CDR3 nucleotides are TGTGCCAGCAGCTTAACGGGACTAGCGGGAAAGGGGGATGAGCAGTTCTTC.

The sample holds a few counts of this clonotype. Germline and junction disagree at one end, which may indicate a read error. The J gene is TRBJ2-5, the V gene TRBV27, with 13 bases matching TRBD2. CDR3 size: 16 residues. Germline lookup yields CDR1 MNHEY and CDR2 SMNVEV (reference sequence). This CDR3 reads CAGSGLAGDLQETQYF. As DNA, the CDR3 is TGTGCCGGCAGCGGACTAGCGGGGGACCTCCAAGAGACCCAGTACTTC.

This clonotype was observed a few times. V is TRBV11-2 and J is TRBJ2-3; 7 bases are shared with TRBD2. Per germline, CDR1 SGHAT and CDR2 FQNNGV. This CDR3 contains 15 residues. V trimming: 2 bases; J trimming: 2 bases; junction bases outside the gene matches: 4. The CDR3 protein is CASSLNGRTTDTQYF. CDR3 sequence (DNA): TGTGCCAGCAGCTTAAACGGGAGGACCACAGATACGCAGTATTTT.

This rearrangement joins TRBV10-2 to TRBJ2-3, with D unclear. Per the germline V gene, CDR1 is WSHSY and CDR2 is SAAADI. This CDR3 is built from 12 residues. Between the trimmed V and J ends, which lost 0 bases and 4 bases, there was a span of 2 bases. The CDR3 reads CASSESSDTQYF. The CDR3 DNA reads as TGCGCCAGCAGTGAGTCCTCAGATACGCAGTATTTT.

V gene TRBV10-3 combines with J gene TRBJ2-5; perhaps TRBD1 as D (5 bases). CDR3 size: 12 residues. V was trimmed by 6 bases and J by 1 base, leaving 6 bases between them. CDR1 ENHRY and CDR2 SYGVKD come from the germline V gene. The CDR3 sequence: CAIRTAQETQYF. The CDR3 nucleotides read TGTGCCATCAGGACAGCCCAAGAGACCCAGTACTTC.

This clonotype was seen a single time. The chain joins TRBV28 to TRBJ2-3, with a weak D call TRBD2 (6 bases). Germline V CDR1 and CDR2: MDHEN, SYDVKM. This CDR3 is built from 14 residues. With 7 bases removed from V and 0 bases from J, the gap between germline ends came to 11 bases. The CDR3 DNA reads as TGTGCCAGCAAGTTCAGCGGGAGCACAGATACGCAGTATTTT. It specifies CASKFSGSTDTQYF.

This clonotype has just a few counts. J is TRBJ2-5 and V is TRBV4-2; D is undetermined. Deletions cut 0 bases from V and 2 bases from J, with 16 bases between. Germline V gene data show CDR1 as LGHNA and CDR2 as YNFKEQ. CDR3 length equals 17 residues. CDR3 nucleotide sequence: TGTGCCAGCAGCCAAGATCCCGCGGAGTCTCGTCAAGAGACCCAGTACTTC. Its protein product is CASSQDPAESRQETQYF.

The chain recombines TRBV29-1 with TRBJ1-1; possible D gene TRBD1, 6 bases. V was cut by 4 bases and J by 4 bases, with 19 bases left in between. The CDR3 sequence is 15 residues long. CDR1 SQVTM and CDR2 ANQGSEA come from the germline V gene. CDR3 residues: CSVARSGVGTTEAFF. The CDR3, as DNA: TGCAGCGTTGCCCGATCAGGGGTCGGGACCACTGAAGCTTTCTTT.

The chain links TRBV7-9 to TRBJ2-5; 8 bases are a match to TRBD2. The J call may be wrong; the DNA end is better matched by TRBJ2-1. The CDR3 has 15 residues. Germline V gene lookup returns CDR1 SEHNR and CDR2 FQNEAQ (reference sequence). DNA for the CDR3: TGTGCCAGCAGCCGCGGGGGGCTCCCTCAGCAGGAGCAGTTCTTC. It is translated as CASSRGGLPQQEQFF.

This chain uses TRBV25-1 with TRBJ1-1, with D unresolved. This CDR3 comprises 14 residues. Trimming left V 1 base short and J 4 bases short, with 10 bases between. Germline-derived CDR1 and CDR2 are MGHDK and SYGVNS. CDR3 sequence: CASSESLGSTEAFF. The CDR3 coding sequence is TGTGCCAGCAGTGAATCGCTTGGATCCACTGAAGCTTTCTTT.

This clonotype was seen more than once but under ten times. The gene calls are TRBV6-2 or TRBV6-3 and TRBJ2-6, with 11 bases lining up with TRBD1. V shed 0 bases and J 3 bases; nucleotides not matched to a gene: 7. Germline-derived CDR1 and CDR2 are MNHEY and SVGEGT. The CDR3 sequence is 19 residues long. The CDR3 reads CASSYSLGQGASGANVLTF. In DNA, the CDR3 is TGTGCCAGCAGTTACTCTCTCGGACAGGGGGCGAGTGGGGCCAACGTCCTGACTTTC.

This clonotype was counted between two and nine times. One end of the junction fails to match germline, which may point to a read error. In DNA form, the CDR3 reads TGTTCCAGCAGCTTAGAGTTTGCGGGGACAGGAACGGGGACAGATACGCAGTATTTT. Residues: CSSSLEFAGTGTGTDTQYF. The rearrangement links TRBV7-9 to TRBJ2-3, with TRBD1 identical over 8 bases. Per germline, CDR1 SEHNR and CDR2 FQNEAQ (reference sequence). CDR3 length equals 19 residues.

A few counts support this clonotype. In nucleotides, the CDR3 is TGTGCCAGCAGCCCTTCCCGGACAGGAACCTACGAGCAGTACTTC. It codes for CASSPSRTGTYEQYF. The chain couples TRBV3-1 to TRBJ2-7; 7 nucleotides agree with TRBD1. J was trimmed by 2 bases and V by 4 bases; bases with no gene match: 8. CDR3 length: 15 residues. CDR1 LGHDT and CDR2 YNNKEL come from the germline V gene (reference sequence).

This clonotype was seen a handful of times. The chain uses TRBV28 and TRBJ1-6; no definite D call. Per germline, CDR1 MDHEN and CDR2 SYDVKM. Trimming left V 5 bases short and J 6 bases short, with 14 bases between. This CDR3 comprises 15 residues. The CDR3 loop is CASSPFSDLNSPLHF. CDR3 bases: TGTGCCAGCAGTCCCTTTAGCGACCTTAATTCACCCCTCCACTTT. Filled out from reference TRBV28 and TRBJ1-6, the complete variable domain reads DVKVTQSSRYLVKRTGEKVFLECVQDMDHENMFWYRQDPGLGLRLIYFSYDVKMKEKGDIPEGYSVSREKKERFSLILESASTNQTSMYLCASSPFSDLNSPLHFGNGTRLTVT.

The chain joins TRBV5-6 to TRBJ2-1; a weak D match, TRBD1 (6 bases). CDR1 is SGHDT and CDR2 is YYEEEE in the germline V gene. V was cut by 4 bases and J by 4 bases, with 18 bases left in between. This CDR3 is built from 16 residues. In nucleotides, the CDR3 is TGTGCCAGCAGCCAGTCTACTGGGGGCCGATACAATGAGCAGTTCTTC. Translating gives CASSQSTGGRYNEQFF.

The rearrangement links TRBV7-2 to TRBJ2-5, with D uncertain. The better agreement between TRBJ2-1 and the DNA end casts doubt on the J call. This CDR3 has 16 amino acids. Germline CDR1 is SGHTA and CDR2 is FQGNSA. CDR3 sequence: CASSLALSYGLNEQFF. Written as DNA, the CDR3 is TGTGCCAGCAGCTTAGCGCTAAGTTATGGTTTGAATGAGCAGTTCTTC.

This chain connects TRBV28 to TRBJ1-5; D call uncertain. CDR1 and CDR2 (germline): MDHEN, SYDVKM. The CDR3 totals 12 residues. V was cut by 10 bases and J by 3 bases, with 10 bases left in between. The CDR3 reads CATSIFNQPQHF. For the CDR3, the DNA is TGTGCCACTTCGATCTTCAATCAGCCCCAGCATTTT. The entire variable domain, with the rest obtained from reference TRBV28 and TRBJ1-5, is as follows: DVKVTQSSRYLVKRTGEKVFLECVQDMDHENMFWYRQDPGLGLRLIYFSYDVKMKEKGDIPEGYSVSREKKERFSLILESASTNQTSMYLCATSIFNQPQHFGDGTRLSIL.

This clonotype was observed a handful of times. Here the CDR3 DNA reads TGTGCCAGCAGCTTGTTAGGGAGGGAAGGCTATGGCTACACCTTC. This encodes CASSLLGREGYGYTF. The chain couples TRBV5-6 to TRBJ1-2; no firm D call. The germline V gene encodes CDR1 SGHDT and CDR2 YYEEEE. The CDR3 sequence is 15 residues long. V was clipped by 1 base and J by 4 bases, with 14 bases between them. Filled out from reference TRBV5-6 and TRBJ1-2, the complete variable domain reads DAGVTQSPTHLIKTRGQQVTLRCSPKSGHDTVSWYQQALGQGPQFIFQYYEEEERQRGNFPDRFSGHQFPNYSSELNVNALLLGDSALYLCASSLLGREGYGYTFGSGTRLTVV.

The CDR3 protein is CSARDIRATRTEETQYF. The CDR3 DNA reads as TGCAGTGCTAGAGACATACGGGCCACAAGAACCGAAGAGACCCAGTACTTC. The chain links TRBV20-1 to TRBJ2-5, with unresolved D. The V gene lost 0 bases and the J gene lost 3 bases, with 20 bases spanning the gap. Germline V gene lookup returns CDR1 DFQATT and CDR2 SNEGSKA (reference sequence). This CDR3 has 17 residues.

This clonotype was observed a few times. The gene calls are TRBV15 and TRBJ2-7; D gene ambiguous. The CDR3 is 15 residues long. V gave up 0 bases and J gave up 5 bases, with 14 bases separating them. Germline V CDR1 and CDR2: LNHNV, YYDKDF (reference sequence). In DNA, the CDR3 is TGTGCCACCAGCAGAGACCCCGGACCTGGGAACGAGCAGTACTTC. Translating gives CATSRDPGPGNEQYF.

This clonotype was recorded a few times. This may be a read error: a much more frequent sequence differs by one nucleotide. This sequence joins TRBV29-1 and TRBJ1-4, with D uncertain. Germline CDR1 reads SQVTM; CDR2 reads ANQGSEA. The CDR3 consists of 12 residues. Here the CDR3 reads CSVEDDNEKLLF. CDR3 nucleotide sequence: TGCAGCGTTGAAGATGATAATGAAAAACTGCTTTTT.